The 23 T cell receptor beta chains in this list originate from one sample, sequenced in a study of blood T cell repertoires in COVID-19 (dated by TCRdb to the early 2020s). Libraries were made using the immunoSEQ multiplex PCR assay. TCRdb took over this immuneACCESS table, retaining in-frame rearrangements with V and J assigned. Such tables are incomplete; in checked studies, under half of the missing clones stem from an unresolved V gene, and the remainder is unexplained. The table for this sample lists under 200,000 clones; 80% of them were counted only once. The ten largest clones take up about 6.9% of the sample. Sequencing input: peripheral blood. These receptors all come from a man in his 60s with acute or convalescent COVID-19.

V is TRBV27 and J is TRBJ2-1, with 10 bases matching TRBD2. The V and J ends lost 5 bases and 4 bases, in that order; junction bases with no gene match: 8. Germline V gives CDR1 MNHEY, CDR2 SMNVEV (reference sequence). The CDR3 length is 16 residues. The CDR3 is CASSPKRTSGYNEQFF. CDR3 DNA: TGTGCCAGCAGTCCGAAACGGACTAGCGGATACAATGAGCAGTTCTTC.

The CDR3 spells CASSLTGGNTEAFF. The CDR3 DNA is TGTGCCAGCAGTTTGACAGGGGGCAACACTGAAGCTTTCTTT. The chain links TRBV6-2 or TRBV6-3 to TRBJ1-1; TRBD1 agrees at 10 bases. This CDR3 is 14 amino acids long. Losses at the gene ends were 4 bases for V and 2 bases for J; bases not matched to a gene: 1. Germline-derived CDR1 and CDR2 are MNHEY and SVGEGT.

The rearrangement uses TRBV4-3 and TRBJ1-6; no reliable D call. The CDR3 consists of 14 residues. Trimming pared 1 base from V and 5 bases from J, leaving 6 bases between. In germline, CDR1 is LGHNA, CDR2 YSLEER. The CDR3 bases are TGCGCCAGCAGCCAAGCAGTCAATAATTCACCCCTCCACTTT. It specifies CASSQAVNNSPLHF.

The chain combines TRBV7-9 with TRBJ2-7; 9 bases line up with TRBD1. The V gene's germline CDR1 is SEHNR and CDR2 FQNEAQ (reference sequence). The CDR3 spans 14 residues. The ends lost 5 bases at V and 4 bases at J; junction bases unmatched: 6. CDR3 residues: CASSQDRGGYEQYF. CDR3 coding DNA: TGTGCCAGCAGCCAGGACAGGGGAGGGTACGAGCAGTACTTC.

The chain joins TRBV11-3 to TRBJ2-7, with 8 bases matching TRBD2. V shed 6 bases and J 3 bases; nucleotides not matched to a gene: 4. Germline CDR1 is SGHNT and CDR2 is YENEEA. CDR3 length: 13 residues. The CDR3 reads CASRRLANYEQYF. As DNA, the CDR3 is TGTGCCAGCAGGAGACTAGCGAACTACGAGCAGTACTTC.

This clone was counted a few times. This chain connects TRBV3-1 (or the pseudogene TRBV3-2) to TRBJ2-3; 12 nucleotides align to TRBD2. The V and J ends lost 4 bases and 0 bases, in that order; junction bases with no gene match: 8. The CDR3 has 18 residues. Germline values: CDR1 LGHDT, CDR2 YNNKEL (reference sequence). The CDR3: CASSPLAGGLASTDTQYF. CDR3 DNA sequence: TGTGCCAGCAGCCCCCTAGCGGGGGGGCTCGCTAGCACAGATACGCAGTATTTT.

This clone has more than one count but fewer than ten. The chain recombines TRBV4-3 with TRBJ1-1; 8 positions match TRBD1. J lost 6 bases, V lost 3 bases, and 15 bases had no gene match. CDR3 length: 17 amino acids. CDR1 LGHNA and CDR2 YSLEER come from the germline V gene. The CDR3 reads CASSHLLGGQGAPEAFF. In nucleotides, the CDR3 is TGCGCCAGCAGCCACCTCCTTGGAGGGCAGGGGGCCCCTGAAGCTTTCTTT.

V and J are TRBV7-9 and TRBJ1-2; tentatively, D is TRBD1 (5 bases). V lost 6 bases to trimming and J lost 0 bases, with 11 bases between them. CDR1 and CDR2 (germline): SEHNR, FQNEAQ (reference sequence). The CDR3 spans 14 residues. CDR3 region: CASSQGPANYGYTF. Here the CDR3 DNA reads TGTGCCAGCAGTCAGGGCCCAGCTAACTATGGCTACACCTTC.

The CDR3 region has the DNA TGTGCCAGCAAGCTTGGTCGGAGCAATCAGCCCCAGCATTTT. It is translated as CASKLGRSNQPQHF. The rearrangement links TRBV2 to TRBJ1-5; D gene ambiguous. Per germline, CDR1 SNHLY and CDR2 FYNNEI. The CDR3 is 14 amino acids. V dropped 7 bases and J dropped 1 base, with 11 bases sitting between them.

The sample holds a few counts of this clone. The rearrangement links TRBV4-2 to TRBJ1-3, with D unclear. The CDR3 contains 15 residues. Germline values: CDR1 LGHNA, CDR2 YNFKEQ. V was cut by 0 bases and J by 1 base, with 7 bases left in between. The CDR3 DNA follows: TGTGCCAGCAGCCAAGACCTCCTTTCTGGAAACACCATATATTTT. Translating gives CASSQDLLSGNTIYF.

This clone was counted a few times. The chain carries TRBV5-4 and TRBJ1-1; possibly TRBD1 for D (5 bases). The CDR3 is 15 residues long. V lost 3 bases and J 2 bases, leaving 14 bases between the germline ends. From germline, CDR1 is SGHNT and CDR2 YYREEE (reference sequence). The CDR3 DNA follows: TGTGCCAGCAGCTCAACCAGGGAGGGAAACACTGAAGCTTTCTTT. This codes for CASSSTREGNTEAFF. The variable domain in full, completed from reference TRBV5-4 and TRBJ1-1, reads ETGVTQSPTHLIKTRGQQVTLRCSSQSGHNTVSWYQQALGQGPQFIFQYYREEENGRGNFPPRFSGLQFPNYSSELNVNALELDDSALYLCASSSTREGNTEAFFGQGTRLTVV.

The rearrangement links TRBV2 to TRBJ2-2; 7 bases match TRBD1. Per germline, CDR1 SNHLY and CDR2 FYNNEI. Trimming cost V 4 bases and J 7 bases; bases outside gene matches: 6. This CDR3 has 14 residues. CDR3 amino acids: CASSGVRGYGELFF. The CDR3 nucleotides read TGTGCCAGCAGTGGGGTCAGGGGGTACGGGGAGCTGTTTTTT.

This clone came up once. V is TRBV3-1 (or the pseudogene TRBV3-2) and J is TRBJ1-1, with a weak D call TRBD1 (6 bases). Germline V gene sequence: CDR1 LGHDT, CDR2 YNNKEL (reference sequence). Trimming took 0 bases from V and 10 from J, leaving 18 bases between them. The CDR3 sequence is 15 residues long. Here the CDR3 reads CASSQDYGGGPPAFF. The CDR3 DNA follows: TGTGCCAGCAGCCAAGATTATGGGGGCGGCCCCCCAGCTTTCTTT.

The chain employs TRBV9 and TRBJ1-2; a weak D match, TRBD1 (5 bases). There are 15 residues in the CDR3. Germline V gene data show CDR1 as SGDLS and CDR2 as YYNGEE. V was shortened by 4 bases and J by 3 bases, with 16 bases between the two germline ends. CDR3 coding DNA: TGTGCCAGCAGCCCCCGATGGGGGGATGACTATGGCTACACCTTC. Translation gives CASSPRWGDDYGYTF.

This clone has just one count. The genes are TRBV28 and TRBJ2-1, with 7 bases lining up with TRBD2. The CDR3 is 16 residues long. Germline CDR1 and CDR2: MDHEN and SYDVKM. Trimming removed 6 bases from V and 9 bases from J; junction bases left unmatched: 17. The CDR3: CASSLNRDYRSGEQFF. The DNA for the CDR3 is TGTGCCAGCAGCCTTAACCGGGACTACCGGTCGGGTGAGCAGTTCTTC.

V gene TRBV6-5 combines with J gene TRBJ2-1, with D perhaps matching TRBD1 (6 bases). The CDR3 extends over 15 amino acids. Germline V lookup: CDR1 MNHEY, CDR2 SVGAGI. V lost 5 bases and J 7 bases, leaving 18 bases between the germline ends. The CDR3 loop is CASSKETGLGNEQFF. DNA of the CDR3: TGTGCCAGCAGTAAGGAAACAGGGTTGGGGAATGAGCAGTTCTTC.

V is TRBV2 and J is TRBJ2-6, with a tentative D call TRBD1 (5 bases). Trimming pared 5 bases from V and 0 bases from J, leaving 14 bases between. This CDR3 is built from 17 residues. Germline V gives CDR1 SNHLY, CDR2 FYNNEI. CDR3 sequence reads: CASSRARAFSGANVLTF. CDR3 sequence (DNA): TGTGCCAGCAGTAGGGCCAGGGCATTCTCTGGGGCCAACGTCCTGACTTTC.

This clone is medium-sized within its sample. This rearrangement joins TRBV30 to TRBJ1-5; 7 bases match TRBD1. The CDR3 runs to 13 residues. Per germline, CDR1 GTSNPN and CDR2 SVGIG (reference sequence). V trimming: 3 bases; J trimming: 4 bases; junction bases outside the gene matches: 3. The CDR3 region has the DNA TGTGCCTGGAGATCAGGGGGGAATCAGCCCCAGCATTTT. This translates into CAWRSGGNQPQHF.

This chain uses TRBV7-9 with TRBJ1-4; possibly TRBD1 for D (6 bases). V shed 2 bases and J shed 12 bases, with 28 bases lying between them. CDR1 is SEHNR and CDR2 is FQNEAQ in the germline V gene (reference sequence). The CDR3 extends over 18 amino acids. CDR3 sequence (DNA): TGTGCCAGCAGCTTAAGACCCCCGACAGGAGGTGTTCGTACGGAACTGTTTTTT. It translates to CASSLRPPTGGVRTELFF.

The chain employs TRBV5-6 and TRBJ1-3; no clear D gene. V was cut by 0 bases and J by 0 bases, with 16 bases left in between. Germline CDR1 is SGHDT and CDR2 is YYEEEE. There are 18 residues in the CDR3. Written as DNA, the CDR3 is TGTGCCAGCAGCTTGGCGCTCGGGATGGCCTTCTCTGGAAACACCATATATTTT. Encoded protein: CASSLALGMAFSGNTIYF.

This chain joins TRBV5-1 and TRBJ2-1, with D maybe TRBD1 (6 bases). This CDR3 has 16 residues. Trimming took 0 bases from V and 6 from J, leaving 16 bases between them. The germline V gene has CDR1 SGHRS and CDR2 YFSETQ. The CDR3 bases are TGCGCCAGCAGCTTGGTTTTGGTGACAGGAGGCAATGAGCAGTTCTTC. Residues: CASSLVLVTGGNEQFF.

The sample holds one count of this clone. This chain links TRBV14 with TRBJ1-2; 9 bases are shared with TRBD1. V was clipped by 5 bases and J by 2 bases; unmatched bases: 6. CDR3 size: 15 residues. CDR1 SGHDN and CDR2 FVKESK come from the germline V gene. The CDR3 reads CASSGNRGLNYGYTF. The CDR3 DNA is TGTGCCAGCAGCGGGAACAGGGGGCTGAACTATGGCTACACCTTC. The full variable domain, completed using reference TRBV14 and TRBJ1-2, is EAGVTQFPSHSVIEKGQTVTLRCDPISGHDNLYWYRRVMGKEIKFLLHFVKESKQDESGMPNNRFLAERTGGTYSTLKVQPAELEDSGVYFCASSGNRGLNYGYTFGSGTRLTVV.

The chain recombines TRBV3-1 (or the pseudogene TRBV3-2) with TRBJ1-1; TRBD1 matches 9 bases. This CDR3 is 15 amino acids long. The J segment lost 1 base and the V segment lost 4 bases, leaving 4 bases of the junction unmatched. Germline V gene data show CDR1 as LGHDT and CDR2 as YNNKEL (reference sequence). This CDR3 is CASSRGTGTNTEAFF. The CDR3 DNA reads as TGTGCCAGCAGCCGCGGGACAGGGACGAACACTGAAGCTTTCTTT.